This T cell receptor (beta chain) came from a study of blood T cell repertoires in COVID-19. The method was immunoSEQ multiplex PCR; TCRdb's version includes in-frame clones alone and lacks a portion of them. The sample contains about 210,000 clones, about four fifths of which appear only once. The germline V gene encodes CDR1 LGHNA and CDR2 YSLEER. The ends were cut back, 1 base at V and 5 bases at J, with 11 bases in the middle. There are 14 residues in the CDR3. This clone was observed once. Sequenced: PBMCs or T cells enriched from blood (not recorded which). The TCR sequence derives from a woman in her forties or fifties with acute COVID-19. The chain uses TRBV4-3 and TRBJ1-1; D ambiguous. The CDR3 DNA is TGCGCCAGCAGCCAAGCCCGAGCCCCAACTGAAGCTTTCTTT. This encodes CASSQARAPTEAFF.